The clone carrying this T cell receptor (beta chain) was seen a few times. TCRdb passed the 5' RACE reads through MiXCR, listing each CDR3 protein once. The sample yields hundreds of thousands of distinct CDR3 sequences, about a fifth seen once. This sample is drawn from a study of identical twins. The CDR3 sequence is 18 residues long. V trimming: 6 bases; J trimming: 1 base; junction bases outside the gene matches: 11. These data also featured in a second study, about yellow fever vaccine responses in identical twins. From that study: On the reported evidence, twins' vaccine T cell responses seemed partly convergent and partly personalized.

The gene calls are TRBV12-3 or TRBV12-4 and TRBJ2-3; 12 positions agree with TRBD1. This receptor was taken from a woman under 30 in good health. Sequencing used CD4+ T cells sorted from blood. The CDR3 loop reads CASSSRDRGLARTDTQYF. CDR3 in DNA: TGTGCCAGCAGCTCCCGGGACAGGGGGCTAGCGCGCACAGATACGCAGTATTTT.